The 5 T cell receptor beta chains presented below share a single source sample, sequenced in a study of PD-L1 blockade in urothelial cancer. Sequencing used immunoSEQ multiplex PCR; TCRdb keeps in-frame clones, though not all of them. Among some 43,000 clones listed, around 80% were seen once. The time point was: pretreatment peripheral blood. The sequences come from PBMCs, collected around atezolizumab (anti-PD-L1) treatment. The receptor source for this set is a man aged 60-69 years with urothelial cancer.

This chain connects TRBV21-1 to TRBJ2-7; the DNA was not used to check the table's D call, TRBD1. TRBV21-1 is assigned pseudogene status. The CDR3 runs to 18 residues. CDR3: CASNTEVYRDRGPYEQYF. The CDR3, as DNA: TGTGCCAGCAACACGGAAGTGTACCGGGACAGGGGTCCCTACGAGCAGTACTTC.

The chain has TRBV27 and TRBJ2-7; TRBD1 aligns across 9 bases. V lost 2 bases and J lost 0; bases outside the gene matches: 5. The CDR3 consists of 16 residues. Germline V CDR1 and CDR2: MNHEY, SMNVEV (reference sequence). The CDR3 nucleotides read TGTGCCAGCAGTTTAACGGGGACAGGGTTCTCCTACGAGCAGTACTTC. Its translation: CASSLTGTGFSYEQYF.

This clone was picked up one time. The chain couples TRBV7-8 to TRBJ2-5; TRBD1 matches 7 bases. With V trimmed by 5 bases and J by 5 bases, 14 bases remained unmatched. CDR1 and CDR2 from the germline V gene are SGHVS and FQNEAQ. This CDR3 is 16 amino acids long. The CDR3 region is CASSLRPPDRVETQYF. CDR3 in DNA: TGTGCCAGCAGCCTTAGACCACCCGACAGGGTGGAGACCCAGTACTTC.

The J gene is TRBJ2-7, the V gene TRBV19, with D tentatively TRBD2 (6 bases). The CDR3 length is 15 residues. Trimming took off 3 bases at V and 5 bases at J, with 17 bases between the two ends. The germline V gene encodes CDR1 LNHDA and CDR2 SQIVND (reference sequence). CDR3 amino acids: CASSIATRKGHEQYF. The CDR3 DNA follows: TGTGCCAGTAGTATTGCGACTAGAAAGGGTCACGAGCAGTACTTC. The full variable domain, completed using reference TRBV19 and TRBJ2-7, is DGGITQSPKYLFRKEGQNVTLSCEQNLNHDAMYWYRQDPGQGLRLIYYSQIVNDFQKGDIAEGYSVSREKKESFPLTVTSAQKNPTAFYLCASSIATRKGHEQYFGPGTRLTVT.

The V and J genes are TRBV14 and TRBJ2-1, with D perhaps matching TRBD1 (5 bases). This CDR3 spans 19 amino acids. With 0 bases removed from V and 7 bases from J, the gap between germline ends came to 25 bases. Germline CDR1 reads SGHDN; CDR2 reads FVKESK. CDR3 in amino acids: CASSQERFRSGGAGNEQFF. The CDR3, as DNA: TGTGCCAGCAGCCAAGAAAGGTTCAGGTCAGGTGGAGCAGGGAATGAGCAGTTCTTC.